Detailed here is one T cell receptor beta chain. Its antigen remains unidentified. Other DNA sequences in the same sample also yield this CDR3. Produced via immunoSEQ multiplex PCR; TCRdb's table is partial and in-frame only. The sample holds about 330,000 clones, roughly 89% seen once. These data come from a study of cytomegalovirus exposure and HLA in healthy donors. Notes on the study in general: Reports credit the classifier with highly specific, highly sensitive diagnosis of cytomegalovirus status.

There are 14 residues in the CDR3. With V trimmed by 6 bases and J by 2 bases, 3 bases remained unmatched. The V gene's germline CDR1 is SNHLY and CDR2 FYNNEI. The receptor comes from a woman aged 18-35 years in good health and CMV-seronegative. Sequencing used PBMCs. This chain links TRBV2 with TRBJ2-3, with 9 bases fitting TRBD2. The CDR3 region has the DNA TGTGCCAGCAGCCAGCGGGAGGACACAGATACGCAGTATTTT. As protein: CASSQREDTDTQYF.